The clone carrying this TCR beta chain was counted many times. What it binds is not known. The sample comes from a study of identical twins. Broader study findings: There was more out-of-frame TCR alpha sharing in monozygotic twins than models estimated. Potential partial confounding of zero-insertion analyses by invariant MAIT and iNKT cells was noted.

TCRdb analysed the 5' RACE reads with MiXCR anew, one entry per CDR3 protein. The data hold about 430,000 distinct CDR3 sequences, with under 20% observed a single time. The origin of this receptor is a middle-aged man in good health. Sequenced sample: naive T cells sorted from blood.

CDR3 in amino acids: CASSLNTGVLNSPLHF. DNA for the CDR3: TGTGCCAGCAGCTTGAATACAGGGGTTCTTAATTCACCCCTCCACTTT. J is TRBJ1-6 and V is TRBV7-2, with 7 bases identical to TRBD1. The CDR3 extends over 16 amino acids. The junction had 8 bases not matched to a gene; V was cut back by 3 bases and J by 6 bases. Germline CDR1 reads SGHTA; CDR2 reads FQGNSA.